This TCR beta chain is from a study of blood T cells in healthy people across ages. About the research overall: Template switching recovered approximately one barcoded beta molecule for every two T cells.

A second PCR of about 6 to 12 cycles used a sample-barcoded 5' primer and a J-beta primer mix. Each cDNA molecule was tagged by a template-switch adaptor that had 12 random nucleotides. TCRdb redid the calling of the 5' RACE reads with MiXCR, one entry per CDR3 protein. This sample carries around 1.5 million distinct CDR3 sequences, roughly 60% of them seen once, and the ten largest clones take 5.5% to 8%. Samples had at least 6.5 million PBMCs isolated from them. The TCR sequence derives from a man between 18 and 29 years old in good health. The sequencing input was blood.

The CDR3 DNA sequence: TGTGCCAGCAGCCCGCCTCACAAACCGAACTATGGCTACACCTTC. Protein sequence: CASSPPHKPNYGYTF. This chain joins TRBV3-1 and TRBJ1-2; no reliable D call. CDR3 length equals 15 residues. CDR1 LGHDT and CDR2 YNNKEL come from the germline V gene (reference sequence). V was pared by 4 bases and J by 2 bases, with 14 bases between.